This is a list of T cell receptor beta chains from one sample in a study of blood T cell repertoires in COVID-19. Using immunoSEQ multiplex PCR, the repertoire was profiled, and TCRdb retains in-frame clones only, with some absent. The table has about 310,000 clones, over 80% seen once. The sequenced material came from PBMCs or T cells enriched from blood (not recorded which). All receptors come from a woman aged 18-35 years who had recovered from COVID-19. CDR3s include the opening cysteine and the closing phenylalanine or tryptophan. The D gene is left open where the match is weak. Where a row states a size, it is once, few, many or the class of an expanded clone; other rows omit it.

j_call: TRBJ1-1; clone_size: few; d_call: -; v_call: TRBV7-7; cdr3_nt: TGTGCCAGCAGCTTACGGCAGGGCACTGAAGCTTTCTTT; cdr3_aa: CASSLRQGTEAFF
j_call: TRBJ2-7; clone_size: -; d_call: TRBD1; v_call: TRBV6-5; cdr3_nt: TGTGCCAGCACCCTGACAGGGGGCCCTTCCTACGAGCAGTACTTC; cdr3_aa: CASTLTGGPSYEQYF
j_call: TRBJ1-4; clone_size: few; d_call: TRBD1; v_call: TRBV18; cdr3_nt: TGTGCCAGCTCACCGGGACAGAAGCGAGAAAAACTGTTTTTT; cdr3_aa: CASSPGQKREKLFF
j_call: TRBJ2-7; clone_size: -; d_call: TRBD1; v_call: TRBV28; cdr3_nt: TGTGCCATAACGCCGGGACAGGGTATCGAGCAGTACTTC; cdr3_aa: CAITPGQGIEQYF
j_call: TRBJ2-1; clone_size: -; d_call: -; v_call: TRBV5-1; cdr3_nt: TGCGCCAGCAGATCTGACAGTTACAATGAGCAGTTCTTC; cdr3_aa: CASRSDSYNEQFF
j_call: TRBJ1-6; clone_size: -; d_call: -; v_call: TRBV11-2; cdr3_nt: TGTGCCAGTAGTCCCGGCTCCTATAATTCACCCCTCCACTTT; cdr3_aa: CASSPGSYNSPLHF
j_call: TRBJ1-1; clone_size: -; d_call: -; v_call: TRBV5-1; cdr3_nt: TGCGCCAGCACCTCGGGGGTCCGGAACACTGAAGCTTTCTTT; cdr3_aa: CASTSGVRNTEAFF
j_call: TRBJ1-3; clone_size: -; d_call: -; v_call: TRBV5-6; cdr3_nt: TGTGCCAGCAGCCTCAGGGTAACTGGAAACACCATATATTTT; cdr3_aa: CASSLRVTGNTIYF
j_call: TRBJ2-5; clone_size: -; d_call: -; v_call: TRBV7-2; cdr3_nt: TGTGCCAGCAGCTTAGGGTCGGGAACTGGGTACCAAGAGACCCAGTACTTC; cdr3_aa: CASSLGSGTGYQETQYF
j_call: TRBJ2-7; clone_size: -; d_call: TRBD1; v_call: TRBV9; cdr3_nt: TGTGCCAGCAGCGTCGGACAGGGGGCAGCCTACGAGCAGTACTTC; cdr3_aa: CASSVGQGAAYEQYF
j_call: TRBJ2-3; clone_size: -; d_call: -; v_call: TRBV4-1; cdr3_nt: TGCGCCAGCAGCCACGGTGGGGGGAATACGCAGTATTTT; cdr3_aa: CASSHGGGNTQYF
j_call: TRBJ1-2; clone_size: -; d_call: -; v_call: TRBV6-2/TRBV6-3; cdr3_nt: TGTGCCAGCAGTAGAGGAGCTAACTATGGCTACACCTTC; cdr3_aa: CASSRGANYGYTF
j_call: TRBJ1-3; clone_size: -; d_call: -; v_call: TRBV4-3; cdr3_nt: TGCGCCAGCAGCCAAGATCTTACAGGGCCGGGAAACACCATATATTTT; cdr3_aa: CASSQDLTGPGNTIYF
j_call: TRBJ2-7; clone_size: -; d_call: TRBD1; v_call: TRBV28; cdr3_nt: TGTGCCACCACTCCTGGGACAGGTCTCTTTTACGAGCAGTACTTC; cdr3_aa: CATTPGTGLFYEQYF
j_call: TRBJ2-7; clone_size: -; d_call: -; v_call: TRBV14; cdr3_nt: TGTGCCAGCAGCCCCCCCACCAGGGCCTACGAGCAGTACTTC; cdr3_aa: CASSPPTRAYEQYF
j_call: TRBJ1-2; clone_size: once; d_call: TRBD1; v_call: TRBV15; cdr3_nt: TGTGCCACCAGCAGAGATCTAATTGGGACAGGGGGCCTGGGGGGCTACACCTTC; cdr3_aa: CATSRDLIGTGGLGGYTF
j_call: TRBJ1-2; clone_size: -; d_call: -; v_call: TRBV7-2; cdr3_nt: TGTGCCAGCAGCTTATTCAGGGTAGCTAACTATGGCTACACCTTC; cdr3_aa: CASSLFRVANYGYTF
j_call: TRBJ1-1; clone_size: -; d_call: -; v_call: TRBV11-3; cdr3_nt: TGTGCCAGCAGCTTAGGGCCCCACACGTCTGAAGCTTTCTTT; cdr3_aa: CASSLGPHTSEAFF